This T cell receptor (beta chain) was recorded in a study of OX40 agonist ivuxolimab in advanced cancers. Measured with immunoSEQ multiplex PCR; TCRdb has only the in-frame clones, and not every one. The sample lists around 60,000 clones, around nine tenths occurring once. As concerns this clone: Antigen specificity is unknown.

Points from the study as a whole: Clonal expansion by week 6 occurred in CD4+ and CD8+ blood T cells (at 0.1 to 3.0 mg/kg).

The CDR3 covers 18 residues. V was pared by 0 bases and J by 0 bases, with 6 bases of the junction left unmatched. The germline CDR1 and CDR2 sequences are WNHNN and SYGVQD (reference sequence). The receptor's source is an adult with an advanced solid tumor such as melanoma, head and neck, liver or kidney cancer. V and J are TRBV10-1 and TRBJ2-2; TRBD1 matches at 8 bases. The starting material was CD4+ or CD8+ T cells sorted from blood, obtained in a trial of the OX40 agonist ivuxolimab. The CDR3, as DNA: TGCGCCAGCAGTGAGTCCATATCGGACAGGGCGAACACCGGGGAGCTGTTTTTT. It specifies CASSESISDRANTGELFF.